What follows describes a single T cell receptor (beta chain). Its antigen remains unidentified. TCRdb's copy holds only in-frame clones and misses some; the assay was immunoSEQ multiplex PCR. The data show 30,000 to 40,000 clones, approximately 72% seen once. The data stem from a study of vaccination effects on CD4 cells after COVID-19. Looking at the study overall: Post-vaccine specimens were collected at a median of 72 days following the second dose.

Once cultured for 10 to 11 days, the cells underwent separation to obtain CD4+ T cells. The person had a PCR-confirmed SARS-CoV-2 infection during March to December 2020. Participants were vaccinated with two doses of either the BNT162b2 or mRNA-1273 vaccine. This material consisted of CD4+ T cells from PBMCs cultured without peptide, taken after COVID-19 vaccination. The sequence came from a human donor who had a prior SARS-CoV-2 infection.

CDR3 sequence reads: CASGLVLLKIQSGTTSYEQYF. CDR3 in DNA: TGTGCTAGTGGTTTGGTACTTCTTAAAATACAAAGCGGGACAACCTCCTACGAGCAGTACTTC. The rearrangement links TRBV12-5 to TRBJ2-7; perhaps TRBD2 as D (7 bases). The CDR3 contains 21 residues. Germline loops: CDR1 LGHNT, CDR2 FRNRAP. V was clipped by 0 bases and J by 0 bases, with 27 bases between them.